The following is a TCR beta chain sequence with its context. Antigen: not known. Following autologous stem cell transplantation, relapse occurred in every patient, and exposure to brentuximab vedotin varied. The V gene's germline CDR1 is MDHEN and CDR2 SYDVKM. Trimming left V 2 bases short and J 8 bases short, with 18 bases between. CDR3 length: 16 residues. This entry is derived from a study of PD-1 blockade in classical Hodgkin lymphoma. Overall study findings and caveats: Causes of the repertoire differences remain undefined, possibly disease activity or prior therapy. By cycle point C4D1, TCR diversity had risen significantly in CD4+ cells (but not CD8+ cells).

The table came from immunoSEQ multiplex PCR; TCRdb's copy has only in-frame clones and leaves some out. The profile shows about 110,000 clones, 89% of them singletons. The TCR was taken from a human donor with classical Hodgkin lymphoma. The sequencing here drew on peripheral blood mononuclear cells (PBMCs), taken before the second cycle of nivolumab. The gene calls are TRBV28 and TRBJ1-4; a possible D gene is TRBD1 (6 bases). The CDR3 spells CASSLRDGGIGEKLFF. The CDR3 coding sequence is TGTGCCAGCAGTTTACGGGATGGGGGCATAGGAGAAAAACTGTTTTTT.